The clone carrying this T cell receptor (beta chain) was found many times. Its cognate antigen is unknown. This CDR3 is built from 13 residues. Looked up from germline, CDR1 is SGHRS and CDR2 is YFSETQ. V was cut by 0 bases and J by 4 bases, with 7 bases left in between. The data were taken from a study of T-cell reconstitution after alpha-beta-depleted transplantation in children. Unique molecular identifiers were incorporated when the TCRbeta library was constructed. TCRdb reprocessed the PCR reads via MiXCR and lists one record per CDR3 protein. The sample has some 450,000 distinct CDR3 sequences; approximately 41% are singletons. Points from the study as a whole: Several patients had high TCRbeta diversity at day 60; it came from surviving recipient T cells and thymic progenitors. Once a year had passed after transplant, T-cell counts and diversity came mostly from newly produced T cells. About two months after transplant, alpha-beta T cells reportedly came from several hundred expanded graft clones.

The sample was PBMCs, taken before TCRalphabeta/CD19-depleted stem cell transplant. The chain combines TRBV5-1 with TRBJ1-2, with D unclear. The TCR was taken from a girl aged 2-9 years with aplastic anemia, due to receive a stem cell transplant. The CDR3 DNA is TGCGCCAGCAGCTTGGGGTCGGGCTATGGCTACACCTTC. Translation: CASSLGSGYGYTF.